This T cell receptor (beta chain) comes out of a study of blood T cell repertoires in COVID-19. Study at large: Samples taken during acute and convalescent COVID-19 were collected in the United States, Italy and Spain.

Germline CDR1 LNHDA, CDR2 SQIVND (reference sequence). The CDR3 totals 18 residues. V shed 2 bases and J shed 1 base, with 20 bases lying between them. In the original analysis: Amplified reference gene primers provided the basis for estimating nucleated cell counts. Method: immunoSEQ multiplex PCR; TCRdb's copy keeps in-frame clones and lacks some. For V, J and clone size, that table is used; D and trimming come from the DNA. Of about 180,000 clones in the sample, approximately 87% are singletons; the top ten hold around 20%. The receptor was derived from a man in his 70s with active or convalescent COVID-19. The chain recombines TRBV19 with TRBJ2-5; tentatively, D is TRBD1 (5 bases). The sequenced sample was peripheral blood. As DNA, the CDR3 is TGTGCCAGTAGTATAAGATCGACAGCCCCGGCCCGCCAAGAGACCCAGTACTTC. Its translation is CASSIRSTAPARQETQYF.